Sequencing of this T cell receptor (beta chain) was carried out in a study of blood T cell repertoires in COVID-19. The method was immunoSEQ multiplex PCR; TCRdb's version includes in-frame clones alone and lacks a portion of them. Here the sample spans 50,000 or so clones, under 85% being singletons. Germline V CDR1 and CDR2: SGDLS, YYNGEE. The junction had 9 bases not matched to a gene; V was cut back by 1 base and J by 9 bases. The CDR3 has 15 amino acids. The rearrangement joins TRBV9 to TRBJ2-1; 8 bases match TRBD2. Sequenced input: peripheral blood. The source of this sequence is a man in his forties with acute or convalescent COVID-19. The CDR3 here is CASSVPAGGTTEQFF. Here the CDR3 DNA reads TGTGCCAGCAGCGTACCGGCGGGGGGCACTACTGAGCAGTTCTTC.